These T cell receptor beta chains were read from a single sample in a study of cytomegalovirus exposure and HLA in healthy donors. Assay used: immunoSEQ multiplex PCR; TCRdb lists only in-frame clones, some missing. The sample includes more than 150,000 clones, 84% of them seen just once. The sample comprised PBMCs. These receptors originate from a girl aged 2-10 years in good health and CMV-seropositive. The CDR3 runs from the conserved cysteine through the conserved F or W. Fields, in order: D gene, clone size, J gene, V gene, CDR3 DNA, CDR3 protein. The D gene is left open where the match is weak. Only some rows state a clone size, as once, few, many or a class for expanded clones.

d_gene: TRBD2; abundance: once; j_gene: TRBJ2-1; v_gene: TRBV19; CDR3nt: TGTGCCAGTAGTATGGTTGGGACTACCAACAATGAGCAGTTCTTC; CDR3aa: CASSMVGTTNNEQFF
d_gene: NA; abundance: NA; j_gene: TRBJ1-2; v_gene: TRBV5-1; CDR3nt: TGCGCCAGCAGGAACACCGGGACTAACTATGGCTACACCTTC; CDR3aa: CASRNTGTNYGYTF
d_gene: NA; abundance: NA; j_gene: TRBJ2-3; v_gene: TRBV7-3; CDR3nt: TGTGCCAGCAGCAGAGGGGGTACGCAGTATTTT; CDR3aa: CASSRGGTQYF
d_gene: TRBD1; abundance: few; j_gene: TRBJ1-1; v_gene: TRBV10-3; CDR3nt: TGTGCCATCAGCAGGGACAGGGGTAACACTGAAGCTTTCTTT; CDR3aa: CAISRDRGNTEAFF
d_gene: NA; abundance: few; j_gene: TRBJ2-7; v_gene: TRBV6-1; CDR3nt: TGTGCCAGCAGTTCTCAGGGGTCCGAGCAGTACTTC; CDR3aa: CASSSQGSEQYF
d_gene: TRBD1; abundance: NA; j_gene: TRBJ2-3; v_gene: TRBV7-2; CDR3nt: TGTGCCAGCAGCTCTCGCCGGGACAGGGGCACAGATACGCAGTATTTT; CDR3aa: CASSSRRDRGTDTQYF
d_gene: TRBD1; abundance: few; j_gene: TRBJ1-1; v_gene: TRBV2; CDR3nt: TGTGCCAGCAGTGCCCGGACAGGGATAAACACTGAAGCTTTCTTT; CDR3aa: CASSARTGINTEAFF
d_gene: NA; abundance: NA; j_gene: TRBJ2-7; v_gene: TRBV7-6; CDR3nt: TGTGCCAGCAGCTCACCTACCCGACAGGTCGGGTACGAGCAGTACTTC; CDR3aa: CASSSPTRQVGYEQYF
d_gene: NA; abundance: NA; j_gene: TRBJ1-2; v_gene: TRBV29-1; CDR3nt: TGCAGCATATTGGGGGGGGATGGCTACACCTTC; CDR3aa: CSILGGDGYTF
d_gene: NA; abundance: NA; j_gene: TRBJ2-7; v_gene: TRBV6-1; CDR3nt: TGTGCCAGCCTCAAGGCAGGGGCAACCTACGAGCAGTACTTC; CDR3aa: CASLKAGATYEQYF
d_gene: NA; abundance: NA; j_gene: TRBJ1-3; v_gene: TRBV6-5; CDR3nt: TGTGCCAGCAGTTACTCGCGTGGTTCTGGAAACACCATATATTTT; CDR3aa: CASSYSRGSGNTIYF
d_gene: TRBD2; abundance: NA; j_gene: TRBJ2-1; v_gene: TRBV5-5; CDR3nt: TGTGCCAGCAGCTTGATCCCTAGCGGCAATGAGCAGTTCTTC; CDR3aa: CASSLIPSGNEQFF
d_gene: NA; abundance: NA; j_gene: TRBJ2-7; v_gene: TRBV2; CDR3nt: TGTGCCAGCAAGGGGGTGTCCTACGAGCAGTACTTC; CDR3aa: CASKGVSYEQYF
d_gene: NA; abundance: NA; j_gene: TRBJ2-2; v_gene: TRBV7-9; CDR3nt: TGTGCCAGCAGCTCGAGAAGGCGGGGGAACACCGGGGAGCTGTTTTTT; CDR3aa: CASSSRRRGNTGELFF
d_gene: TRBD1; abundance: NA; j_gene: TRBJ2-7; v_gene: TRBV6-1; CDR3nt: TGTGCCAGCAGTACCCGGGACAGGTCCTACGAGCAGTACTTC; CDR3aa: CASSTRDRSYEQYF
d_gene: NA; abundance: few; j_gene: TRBJ1-1; v_gene: TRBV29-1; CDR3nt: TGCAGCGTTGCTTACGGGGTGAACACTGAAGCTTTCTTT; CDR3aa: CSVAYGVNTEAFF
d_gene: NA; abundance: NA; j_gene: TRBJ2-7; v_gene: TRBV6-5; CDR3nt: TGTGCCAGTCGACGGGTAGGACAGCCCTCCGTCGAGCAGTACTTC; CDR3aa: CASRRVGQPSVEQYF
d_gene: NA; abundance: once; j_gene: TRBJ2-7; v_gene: TRBV5-4; CDR3nt: TGTGCCAGCAGCTTGGATCCCGTTGTTAACGAGCAGTACTTC; CDR3aa: CASSLDPVVNEQYF
d_gene: TRBD2; abundance: few; j_gene: TRBJ2-1; v_gene: TRBV2; CDR3nt: TGTGCCAGCAGTGGACTAGCGCGAGCCAATGAGCAGTTCTTC; CDR3aa: CASSGLARANEQFF
d_gene: TRBD1; abundance: NA; j_gene: TRBJ1-2; v_gene: TRBV7-6; CDR3nt: TGTGCCAGCAGCTTATGGGGAGGAGGGGGCGAAGGCTACACCTTC; CDR3aa: CASSLWGGGGEGYTF
d_gene: NA; abundance: NA; j_gene: TRBJ2-3; v_gene: TRBV27; CDR3nt: TGTGCCAGCAGCCCCGGGTTTGTTACGCAGTATTTT; CDR3aa: CASSPGFVTQYF
d_gene: TRBD2; abundance: NA; j_gene: TRBJ2-3; v_gene: TRBV6-6; CDR3nt: TGTGCCAGCAGGTTTAGCGGGGGGAGCACAGATACGCAGTATTTT; CDR3aa: CASRFSGGSTDTQYF
d_gene: TRBD2; abundance: once; j_gene: TRBJ2-1; v_gene: TRBV5-4; CDR3nt: TGTGCCAGCAGCTGGACTAGCGGGGGGGCAAATGAGCAGTTCTTC; CDR3aa: CASSWTSGGANEQFF
d_gene: TRBD2; abundance: NA; j_gene: TRBJ2-1; v_gene: TRBV19; CDR3nt: TGTGCCAGTACCGCCGCGACTAGCGGGGCCTACAATGAGCAGTTCTTC; CDR3aa: CASTAATSGAYNEQFF
d_gene: NA; abundance: NA; j_gene: TRBJ2-7; v_gene: TRBV6-6; CDR3nt: TGTGCCAGCAGTTACTCGAGAGGTACCTACGAGCAGTACTTC; CDR3aa: CASSYSRGTYEQYF
d_gene: NA; abundance: NA; j_gene: TRBJ2-7; v_gene: TRBV9; CDR3nt: TGTGCCAGCAGCGTAGATAGTAACGAGCAGTACTTC; CDR3aa: CASSVDSNEQYF
d_gene: TRBD2; abundance: NA; j_gene: TRBJ2-1; v_gene: TRBV11-2; CDR3nt: TGTGCCAGCACCGGGCTAGCGGGAGGGCGGGGGTTCTTC; CDR3aa: CASTGLAGGRGFF
d_gene: NA; abundance: once; j_gene: TRBJ1-4; v_gene: TRBV27; CDR3nt: TGTGCCAGCAGTTATAGGGGGAGTGGAGAAAAACTGTTTTTT; CDR3aa: CASSYRGSGEKLFF
d_gene: TRBD2; abundance: NA; j_gene: TRBJ2-3; v_gene: TRBV27; CDR3nt: TGTGCCAGCAGTTCCCCCAGACTAGCGGGGGGTTCCACAGATACGCAGTATTTT; CDR3aa: CASSSPRLAGGSTDTQYF
d_gene: NA; abundance: NA; j_gene: TRBJ1-5; v_gene: TRBV28; CDR3nt: TGTGCCAGCAGTTTGCCAGGGGTAGATCAGCCCCAGCATTTT; CDR3aa: CASSLPGVDQPQHF
d_gene: NA; abundance: NA; j_gene: TRBJ1-5; v_gene: TRBV28; CDR3nt: TGTGCCAGCCCCTCGCGGGGGGCTTGGGGCAATCAGCCCCAGCATTTT; CDR3aa: CASPSRGAWGNQPQHF
d_gene: NA; abundance: NA; j_gene: TRBJ2-3; v_gene: TRBV19; CDR3nt: TGTGCCAGTAGTATAGACAGATTGACAGATACGCAGTATTTT; CDR3aa: CASSIDRLTDTQYF
d_gene: NA; abundance: NA; j_gene: TRBJ2-5; v_gene: TRBV13; CDR3nt: TGTGCCAGCAGCTTCGGCGGAGTTCCTAAGACCCAGTACTTC; CDR3aa: CASSFGGVPKTQYF
d_gene: TRBD1; abundance: NA; j_gene: TRBJ1-2; v_gene: TRBV25-1; CDR3nt: TGTGCCAGCAGTGATTTCATTTCGGACAGGGATGGCTACACCTTC; CDR3aa: CASSDFISDRDGYTF